This paragraph reports one T cell receptor (beta chain). Its antigen is not known. The sample is drawn from a study of beta chain features in type 1 diabetes. Study-level points and caveats: Moderately but significantly shorter TCRB CDR3s were found in Type 1 diabetes patients in all four CD4+ subsets.

As every portion of the isolated RNA was reverse transcribed, the sequencing read expressed TCRB transcripts. The assay was immunoSEQ multiplex PCR, and TCRdb's table has in-frame clones only and misses some. The data hold roughly 220,000 clones, with 15% to 20% observed a single time. CDR3 length: 13 amino acids. Germline CDR1 and CDR2: KGHSH and LQKENI. Trimming took 2 bases from V and 2 from J, leaving 7 bases between them. This receptor was taken from a man aged 25-45 years with type 1 diabetes. Material for sequencing was naive CD4+ T cells from blood. The V gene is TRBV18, the J gene TRBJ2-7; D uncertain. CDR3 protein: CASSPRATYEQYF. DNA for the CDR3: TGTGCCAGCTCACCAAGGGCTACCTACGAGCAGTACTTC.